This T cell receptor (beta chain) emerged from a study of blood T cell repertoires in COVID-19. At the level of the study: The United States, Italy and Spain provided the acute and convalescent COVID-19 samples. T cells, B-cell-depleted T cells, or PBMCs supplied cDNA or gDNA.

As originally analysed: Estimates of nucleated cell counts were drawn from the amplification of reference gene primers. Produced via immunoSEQ multiplex PCR; TCRdb's table is partial and in-frame only. Clone size and the V and J calls come from that table; the DNA yielded D and trimming. Seen here are over 120,000 clones, approximately 90% observed once, and the top ten hold 2.5% to 3%. Source material: peripheral blood. The sequence was collected from a man in his sixties with active or convalescent COVID-19.

The CDR3 region has the DNA TGTGCCAGCAGCTTGACGGTGAGCTATGGCTACACCTTC. This gives the protein CASSLTVSYGYTF. V usage is TRBV5-4 and J usage is TRBJ1-2; D unresolved. CDR1 is SGHNT and CDR2 is YYREEE in the germline V gene (reference sequence). V lost 1 base, J lost 4 bases, and 8 bases lay in between. The CDR3 totals 13 residues.